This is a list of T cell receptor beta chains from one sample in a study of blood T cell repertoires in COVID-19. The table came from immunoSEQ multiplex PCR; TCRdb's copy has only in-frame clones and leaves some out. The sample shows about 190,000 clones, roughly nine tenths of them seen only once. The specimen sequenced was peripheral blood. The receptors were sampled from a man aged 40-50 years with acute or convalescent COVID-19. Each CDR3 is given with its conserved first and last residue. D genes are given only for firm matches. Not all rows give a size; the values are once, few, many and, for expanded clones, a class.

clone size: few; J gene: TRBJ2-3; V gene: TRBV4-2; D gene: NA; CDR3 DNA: TGTGCCAGCAGCCAAGAACCTAGGGGGGGCGGGACAGATACGCAGTATTTT; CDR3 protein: CASSQEPRGGGTDTQYF
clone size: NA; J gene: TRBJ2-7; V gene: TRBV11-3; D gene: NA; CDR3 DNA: TGTGCCAGCAGTAGTGGGTGGGGGCCCAATTACGAGCAGTACTTC; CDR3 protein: CASSSGWGPNYEQYF
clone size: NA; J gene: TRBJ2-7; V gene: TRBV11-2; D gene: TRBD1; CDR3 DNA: TGTGCCAGCAGCCTCAGACAGGGTGGTCACGAGCAGTACTTC; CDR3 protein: CASSLRQGGHEQYF
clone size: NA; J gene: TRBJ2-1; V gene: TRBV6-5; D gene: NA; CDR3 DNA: TGTGCCAGCAGCACCGTCTCGAGCTCCTACAATGAGCAGTTCTTC; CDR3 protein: CASSTVSSSYNEQFF
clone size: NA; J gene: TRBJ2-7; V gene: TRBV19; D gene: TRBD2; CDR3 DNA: TGTGCCACTCAGGGAGGGATATTGTACGAGCAGTACTTC; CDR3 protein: CATQGGILYEQYF
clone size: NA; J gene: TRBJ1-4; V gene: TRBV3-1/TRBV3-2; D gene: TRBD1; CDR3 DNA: TGTGCCAGCAGCCCCGGGACAGGGGTTAATGAAAAACTGTTTTTT; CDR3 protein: CASSPGTGVNEKLFF
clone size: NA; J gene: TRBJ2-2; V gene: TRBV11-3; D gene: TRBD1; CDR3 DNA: TGTGCCAGCAGCTTAGAAGGGGGCCGGACCGGGGAGCTGTTTTTT; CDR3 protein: CASSLEGGRTGELFF
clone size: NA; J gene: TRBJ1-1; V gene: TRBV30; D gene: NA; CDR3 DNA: TGTGCCTGGGGAACGGGACACCGGATTCAAGGGGAGATTGAAGCTTTCTTT; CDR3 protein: CAWGTGHRIQGEIEAFF
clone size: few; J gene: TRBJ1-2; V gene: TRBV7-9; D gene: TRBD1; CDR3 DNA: TGTGCCAGCAGCCCCAGGGGGCGAGGCTATGGCTACACCTTC; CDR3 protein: CASSPRGRGYGYTF
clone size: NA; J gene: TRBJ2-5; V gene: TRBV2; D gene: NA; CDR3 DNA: TGTGCCAGCAGTGAATATTCGCAAGAGACCCAGTACTTC; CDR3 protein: CASSEYSQETQYF
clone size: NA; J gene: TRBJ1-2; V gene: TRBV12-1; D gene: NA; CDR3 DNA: TGTGCCAGCAGCTTCCACTCACGGGACAGGGGAGGCGGCTACACCTTC; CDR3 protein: CASSFHSRDRGGGYTF
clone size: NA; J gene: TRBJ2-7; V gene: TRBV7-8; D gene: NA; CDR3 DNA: TGTGCCAGCAGCTTAGGATTCGGGGACTACGAGCAGTACTTC; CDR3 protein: CASSLGFGDYEQYF
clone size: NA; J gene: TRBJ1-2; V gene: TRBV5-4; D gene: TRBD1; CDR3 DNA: TGTGCCAGCAGCAGTCCCCTGACAGGGTGGTTGGGGTACACCTTC; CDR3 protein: CASSSPLTGWLGYTF
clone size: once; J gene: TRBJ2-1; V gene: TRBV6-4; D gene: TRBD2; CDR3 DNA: TGTGCCAGCAGTGACTCTAATAGCGGGGGGCACAATGAGCAGTTCTTC; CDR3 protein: CASSDSNSGGHNEQFF
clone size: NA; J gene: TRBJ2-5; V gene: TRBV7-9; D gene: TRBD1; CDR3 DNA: TGTGCCAGCAGCTCCCCCAGGGGGCCGTACCAAGAGACCCAGTACTTC; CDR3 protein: CASSSPRGPYQETQYF
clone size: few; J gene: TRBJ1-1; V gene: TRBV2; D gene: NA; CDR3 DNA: TGTGCCAGCAGTGACGCGAGTCCAAACACTGAAGCTTTCTTT; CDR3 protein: CASSDASPNTEAFF
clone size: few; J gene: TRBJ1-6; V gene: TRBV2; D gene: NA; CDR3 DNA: TGTGCCAGCAGTGAGGGCGGGGCCCTCTCCTATAATTCACCCCTCCACTTT; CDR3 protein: CASSEGGALSYNSPLHF
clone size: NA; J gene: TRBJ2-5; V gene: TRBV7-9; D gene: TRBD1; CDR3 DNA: TGTGCCAGCAGCTCGGGACAGGGACAGACCCAGTACTTC; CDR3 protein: CASSSGQGQTQYF
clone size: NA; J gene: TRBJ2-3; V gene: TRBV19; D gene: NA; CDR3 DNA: TGTGCCAGTAGTATCCCTGGCACAGATACGCAGTATTTT; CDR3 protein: CASSIPGTDTQYF
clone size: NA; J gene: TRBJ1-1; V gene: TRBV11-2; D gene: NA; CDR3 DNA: TGTGCCAGCAGCTTACTCGAGCTGAACACTGAAGCTTTCTTT; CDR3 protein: CASSLLELNTEAFF
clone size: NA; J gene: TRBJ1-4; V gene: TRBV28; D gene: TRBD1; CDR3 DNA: TGTGCCAGCAGCAGAGAGGGGGCAGCTGAAAAACTGTTTTTT; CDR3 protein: CASSREGAAEKLFF
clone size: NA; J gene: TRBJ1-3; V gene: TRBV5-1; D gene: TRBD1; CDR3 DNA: TGCGCCAGCAGCTTGGCAGGACAGGGCTCTGGAAACACCATATATTTT; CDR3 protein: CASSLAGQGSGNTIYF
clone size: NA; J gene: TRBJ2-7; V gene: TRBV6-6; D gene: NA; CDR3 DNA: TGTGCCAGCAGTCGGGCAGCCTACGAGCAGTACTTC; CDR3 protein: CASSRAAYEQYF
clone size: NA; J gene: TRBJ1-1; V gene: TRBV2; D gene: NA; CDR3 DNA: TGTGCCAGCAGTGAAGTGTTGAGGGCGAACACTGAAGCTTTCTTT; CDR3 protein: CASSEVLRANTEAFF
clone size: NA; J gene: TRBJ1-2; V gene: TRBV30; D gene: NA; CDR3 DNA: TGTGCCTGGACCGGGATCAACGTCTATGGCTACACCTTC; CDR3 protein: CAWTGINVYGYTF
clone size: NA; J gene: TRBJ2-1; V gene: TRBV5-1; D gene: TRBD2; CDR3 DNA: TGCGCCAGCAGTAGACTAGCGGACTACAATGAGCAGTTCTTC; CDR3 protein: CASSRLADYNEQFF
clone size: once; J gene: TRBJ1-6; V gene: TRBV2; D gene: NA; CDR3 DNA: TGTGCCAGCAGTGAATGGGGCGGGAGTAGGGATTCACCCCTCCACTTT; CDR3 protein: CASSEWGGSRDSPLHF
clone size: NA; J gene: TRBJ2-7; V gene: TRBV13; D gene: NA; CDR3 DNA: TGTGCCAGCAGCTTAGGCCTAGGGGCGTCTCGCGAGCAGTACTTC; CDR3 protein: CASSLGLGASREQYF
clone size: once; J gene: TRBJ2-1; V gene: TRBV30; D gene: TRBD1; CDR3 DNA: TGTGCCTGGAGTAGCAGGGGGCTGATTGAGCAGTTCTTC; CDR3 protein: CAWSSRGLIEQFF
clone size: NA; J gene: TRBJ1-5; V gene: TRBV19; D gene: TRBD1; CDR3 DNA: TGTGCCAGTAGTCCGGGACAGAAAAATCAGCCCCAGCATTTT; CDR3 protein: CASSPGQKNQPQHF
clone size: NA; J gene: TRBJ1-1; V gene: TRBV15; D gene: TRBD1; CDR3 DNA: TGTGCCACCAGCAGAGGGGACAGCCGGGGGACTGAAGCTTTCTTT; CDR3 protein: CATSRGDSRGTEAFF
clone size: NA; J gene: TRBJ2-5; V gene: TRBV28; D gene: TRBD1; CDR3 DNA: TGTGCCAGCAGGGTGACAGGGATGACCCAGTACTTC; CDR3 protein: CASRVTGMTQYF
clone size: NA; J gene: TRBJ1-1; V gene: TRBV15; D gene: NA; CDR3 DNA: TGTGCCACCAGCAGAGGGAACCAGGGACAACTCCTGAACACTGAAGCTTTCTTT; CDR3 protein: CATSRGNQGQLLNTEAFF